The 25 T cell receptor beta chains listed next were all sequenced from one sample in a study of OX40 agonist ivuxolimab in advanced cancers. The library relied on the immunoSEQ multiplex PCR assay. TCRdb retrieved this table from immuneACCESS and kept in-frame rearrangements only. Not all clones are present; in checked studies, unresolved V genes account for under half, and no reason is known for the remainder. The sample yields nearly 45,000 clones; approximately 80% were counted once. The ten largest clones capture about 15% of the sample. The specimen comprised CD4+ or CD8+ T cells sorted from blood, sampled in a trial of the OX40 agonist ivuxolimab. The receptors derive from an adult with an advanced solid tumor such as melanoma, head and neck, liver or kidney cancer.

The rearrangement links TRBV10-1 to TRBJ1-2; D ambiguous. Germline CDR1 is WNHNN and CDR2 is SYGVQD (reference sequence). CDR3 size: 14 residues. The V gene lost 0 bases and the J gene lost 6 bases, with 11 bases spanning the gap. DNA for the CDR3: TGCGCCAGCAGTGAGTCCAAGGGCGCGCATGGCTACACCTTC. Translating it yields CASSESKGAHGYTF.

V gene TRBV28 combines with J gene TRBJ2-3; TRBD2 matches at 8 bases. The CDR3 spans 16 residues. Unmatched junction bases numbered 16, after V lost 10 bases and J lost 4 bases. In germline, CDR1 is MDHEN, CDR2 SYDVKM. The CDR3 spells CAITGFEAGAADTQYF. CDR3 bases: TGTGCCATCACAGGTTTCGAAGCGGGAGCCGCAGATACGCAGTATTTT. The variable domain in full, with the rest retrieved from reference TRBV28 and TRBJ2-3, is DVKVTQSSRYLVKRTGEKVFLECVQDMDHENMFWYRQDPGLGLRLIYFSYDVKMKEKGDIPEGYSVSREKKERFSLILESASTNQTSMYLCAITGFEAGAADTQYFGPGTRLTVL.

J is TRBJ2-7 and V is TRBV28; D is unclear. Trimming stripped 5 bases from V and 0 bases from J, with 17 bases between. There are 16 residues in the CDR3. Germline CDR1 and CDR2: MDHEN and SYDVKM. The CDR3 region is CASSPPELASSYEQYF. In nucleotides, the CDR3 is TGTGCCAGCAGTCCCCCCGAACTGGCCAGCTCCTACGAGCAGTACTTC.

V gene TRBV9 combines with J gene TRBJ1-2, with TRBD1 as a possible D gene (6 bases). The CDR3 totals 16 residues. The germline gives CDR1 SGDLS, CDR2 YYNGEE. Trimming stripped 0 bases from V and 7 bases from J, with 19 bases between. The CDR3 sequence is CASSVGELGTDSGYTF. The CDR3 bases are TGTGCCAGCAGCGTAGGGGAACTCGGGACGGACAGTGGCTACACCTTC.

The CDR3 bases are TGTGCCAGCAGCTCGGGCAGGAGCACAGATACGCAGTATTTT. Translating it yields CASSSGRSTDTQYF. The chain recombines TRBV9 with TRBJ2-3; no clear D gene. The CDR3 covers 14 residues. CDR1 SGDLS and CDR2 YYNGEE come from the germline V gene. Trimming left V 4 bases short and J 0 bases short, with 9 bases between.

The gene calls are TRBV5-1 and TRBJ2-7; TRBD1 matches 7 bases. This CDR3 region has 15 residues. Germline CDR1 SGHRS, CDR2 YFSETQ. Trimming cost V 0 bases and J 1 base; bases outside gene matches: 4. The CDR3 loop reads CASSLDQGQSYEQYF. CDR3 nucleotides: TGCGCCAGCAGCTTGGATCAGGGACAGTCCTACGAGCAGTACTTC. Full variable domain (outside the CDR3, taken from reference TRBV5-1 and TRBJ2-7): KAGVTQTPRYLIKTRGQQVTLSCSPISGHRSVSWYQQTPGQGLQFLFEYFSETQRNKGNFPGRFSGRQFSNSRSEMNVSTLELGDSALYLCASSLDQGQSYEQYFGPGTRLTVT.

The CDR3 reads CASSPRFLLYNEQFF. Here the CDR3 DNA reads TGTGCCAGCAGCCCCCGGTTTCTATTATACAATGAGCAGTTCTTC. The J gene is TRBJ2-1, the V gene TRBV11-3; no clear D. CDR1 and CDR2 (germline): SGHNT, YENEEA. The CDR3 runs 15 residues. V lost 5 bases to trimming and J lost 4 bases, with 15 bases between them.

This clone came up a few times. The chain carries TRBV19 and TRBJ1-1; weak D call: TRBD1 (6 bases). The CDR3 spans 13 residues. Germline CDR1 reads LNHDA; CDR2 reads SQIVND (reference sequence). With 3 bases removed from V and 5 bases from J, the gap between germline ends came to 10 bases. The CDR3 loop is CASSMGTPTEAFF. As DNA, the CDR3 is TGTGCCAGTAGTATGGGGACACCGACTGAAGCTTTCTTT.

The chain carries TRBV7-9 and TRBJ1-2; TRBD1 aligns across 9 bases. CDR3 length: 14 amino acids. Trimming cost V 3 bases and J 7 bases; bases outside gene matches: 6. The germline V gene encodes CDR1 SEHNR and CDR2 FQNEAQ (reference sequence). For the CDR3, the DNA is TGTGCCAGCAGCTTGGGACAGGGAGTCGCTGGCTACACCTTC. It yields the protein CASSLGQGVAGYTF.

The rearrangement links TRBV5-6 to TRBJ2-7; TRBD1 is a possible D gene (6 bases). Germline V gene sequence: CDR1 SGHDT, CDR2 YYEEEE. The V end was cut by 0 bases, the J end by 3 bases, with 10 bases between. The CDR3 loop spans 14 amino acids. In DNA form, the CDR3 reads TGTGCCAGCAGCTTGGCAGGGGTTTACTACGAGCAGTACTTC. Translating gives CASSLAGVYYEQYF.

A few counts support this clone. This chain joins TRBV28 and TRBJ2-7; D may be TRBD1 or TRBD2 (5 bases each). The CDR3 contains 14 residues. Trimming removed 6 bases from V and 5 bases from J, with 17 bases in between. Germline V gene sequence: CDR1 MDHEN, CDR2 SYDVKM. This CDR3 is CASRRPPGPHEQYF. The CDR3 DNA sequence: TGTGCCAGCAGGCGACCTCCGGGACCCCACGAGCAGTACTTC.

The V gene is TRBV9, the J gene TRBJ2-2; 12 bases are shared with TRBD2. Germline trimming cut 3 bases from V and 5 bases from J; bases unmatched to any gene: 5. Germline CDR1 reads SGDLS; CDR2 reads YYNGEE. The CDR3 runs 16 residues. CDR3 DNA sequence: TGTGCCAGCAGCGCCCCTAGCGGGGGGGGAACCGGGGAGCTGTTTTTT. Translated, it gives CASSAPSGGGTGELFF.

V is TRBV13 and J is TRBJ2-1, with 15 bases that match TRBD2. V was clipped by 4 bases and J by 1 base; unmatched bases: 5. The CDR3 runs to 18 residues. Germline V gives CDR1 PRHDT, CDR2 FYEKMQ (reference sequence). The CDR3 DNA reads as TGTGCCAGCAGCTGGGGACTAGCGGGAGGCAATTCCTACAATGAGCAGTTCTTC. It is translated as CASSWGLAGGNSYNEQFF.

The CDR3 DNA is TGTGCCAGTACCCCCCGATGGAGCGGAGGCACAGATACGCAGTATTTT. It yields the protein CASTPRWSGGTDTQYF. The chain couples TRBV19 to TRBJ2-3, with D maybe TRBD2 (5 bases). V lost 7 bases, J lost 1 base, and 18 bases lay in between. The germline V gene encodes CDR1 LNHDA and CDR2 SQIVND (reference sequence). The CDR3 totals 16 residues.

The V and J genes are TRBV6-1 and TRBJ2-7, with 11 bases fitting TRBD2. With 2 bases clipped from V and 3 bases from J, the junction kept 6 bases outside the gene matches. From germline, CDR1 is MNHNS and CDR2 SASEGT. The CDR3 is 16 residues long. The DNA for the CDR3 is TGTGCCAGCAGTGAATATAAGGGACTAGCGGACTACGAGCAGTACTTC. It codes for CASSEYKGLADYEQYF.

This clone was observed a single time. The rearrangement joins TRBV25-1 to TRBJ2-2; no firm D call. With 0 bases removed from V and 5 bases from J, the gap between germline ends came to 4 bases. CDR1 is MGHDK and CDR2 is SYGVNS in the germline V gene. The CDR3 has 13 amino acids. CDR3 DNA sequence: TGTGCCAGCAGTGAATATAGTACCGGGGAGCTGTTTTTT. Translating it yields CASSEYSTGELFF.

As to this clone: The junction departs from germline at one end; a sequencing error may be responsible. The genes are TRBV27 and TRBJ2-3; D is ambiguous. In germline, CDR1 is MNHEY, CDR2 SMNVEV (reference sequence). CDR3 length: 11 residues. The CDR3 DNA reads TGTGCCAGCATCCTTAACGGGCTCGCCCATTTT. Translated, it gives CASILNGLAHF.

This clone turned up a few times. The chain is built from TRBV7-6 and TRBJ1-2, with D maybe TRBD1 (5 bases). Germline CDR1 and CDR2: SGHVS and FNYEAQ. V dropped 6 bases and J dropped 1 base, with 18 bases sitting between them. CDR3 size: 16 residues. The CDR3 region is CASSIKGYSHNYGYTF. The CDR3 bases are TGTGCCAGCAGTATCAAGGGGTACTCACATAACTATGGCTACACCTTC.

V usage is TRBV11-3 and J usage is TRBJ2-1; no firm D call. The germline V and J ends were trimmed by 3 bases and 8 bases, with 5 bases remaining between them. Germline V lookup: CDR1 SGHNT, CDR2 YENEEA. This CDR3 is built from 11 residues. CDR3 nucleotides: TGTGCCAGCAGCTTTCTTCATGAGCAGTTCTTC. Amino acids: CASSFLHEQFF.

The V and J genes are TRBV5-5 and TRBJ1-3, with D possibly matching TRBD1 (5 bases). The CDR3 extends over 15 amino acids. V lost 4 bases, J lost 0 bases, and 11 bases lay in between. CDR1 and CDR2 (germline): SGHKS, YYEKEE (reference sequence). In DNA form, the CDR3 reads TGTGCCAGCAGCATTACAGGAGCCTCTGGAAACACCATATATTTT. Encoded protein: CASSITGASGNTIYF.

The gene calls are TRBV5-8 and TRBJ2-5, with D possibly matching TRBD1 (6 bases). The V gene lost 4 bases and the J gene lost 2 bases, with 9 bases spanning the gap. The CDR3 loop spans 13 amino acids. Germline V gene data show CDR1 as SGHTS and CDR2 as YDEGEE. CDR3 sequence (DNA): TGTGCCAGCAGCCCGGACAGTCAAGAGACCCAGTACTTC. Amino acid sequence: CASSPDSQETQYF.

The CDR3 protein is CASSLDAGSSYEQYF. Here the CDR3 DNA reads TGTGCCAGCAGCTTAGACGCCGGGAGCTCCTACGAGCAGTACTTC. The genes are TRBV7-6 and TRBJ2-7; D perhaps matches TRBD2 (6 bases). The CDR3 covers 15 residues. Looked up from germline, CDR1 is SGHVS and CDR2 is FNYEAQ. Trimming removed 1 base from V and 0 bases from J, with 10 bases in between.

The sample holds one count of this clone. The chain couples TRBV29-1 to TRBJ2-7; D may be TRBD1 (5 bases). The CDR3 contains 13 residues. Germline loops: CDR1 SQVTM, CDR2 ANQGSEA. The V end lost 4 bases, the J end lost 2 bases, and 12 bases lay between the germline ends. The CDR3 reads CSVVWAGTYEQYF. The CDR3 DNA reads TGCAGCGTTGTTTGGGCAGGGACCTACGAGCAGTACTTC.

The J gene is TRBJ1-2, the V gene TRBV5-4, with D perhaps matching TRBD1 (6 bases). Germline CDR1 reads SGHNT; CDR2 reads YYREEE (reference sequence). CDR3 size: 14 residues. The ends were cut back, 7 bases at V and 0 bases at J, with 13 bases in the middle. CDR3 in DNA: TGTGCCAGCCACAACCAGGGGACTAACTATGGCTACACCTTC. Amino acids: CASHNQGTNYGYTF.

The V and J genes are TRBV7-8 and TRBJ2-7; 9 bases agree with TRBD1. Trimming at V came to 5 bases and at J to 3 bases, leaving 11 bases not matched to a gene. CDR1 and CDR2 (germline): SGHVS, FQNEAQ. The CDR3 extends over 16 amino acids. The CDR3: CASSRGPGQGGYEQYF. The CDR3 DNA is TGTGCCAGCAGCAGGGGACCGGGACAGGGAGGCTACGAGCAGTACTTC.